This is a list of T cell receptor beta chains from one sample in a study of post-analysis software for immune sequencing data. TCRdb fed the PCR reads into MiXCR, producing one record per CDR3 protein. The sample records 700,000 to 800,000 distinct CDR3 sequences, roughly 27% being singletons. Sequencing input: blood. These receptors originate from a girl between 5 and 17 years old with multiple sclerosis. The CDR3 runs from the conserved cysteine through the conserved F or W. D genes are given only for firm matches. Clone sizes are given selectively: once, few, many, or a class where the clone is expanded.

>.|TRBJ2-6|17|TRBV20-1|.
CSAINRIMTSGANVLTF
TGCAGTGCTATCAATAGGATCATGACCTCTGGGGCCAACGTCCTGACTTTC
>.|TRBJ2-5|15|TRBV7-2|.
CASSRSQGAQETQYF
TGTGCCAGCAGCAGGTCACAAGGGGCTCAAGAGACCCAGTACTTC
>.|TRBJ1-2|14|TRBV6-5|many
CASSYGAGPNGYTF
TGTGCCAGCAGTTACGGGGCAGGGCCCAATGGCTACACCTTC
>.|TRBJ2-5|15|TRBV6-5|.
CASSRGTGWGNEQYF
TGTGCCAGCAGTCGGGGGACTGGATGGGGCAATGAGCAGTACTTC
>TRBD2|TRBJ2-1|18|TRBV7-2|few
CASSAIRLAGNFWAEQFF
TGTGCCAGCAGCGCAATAAGGCTAGCGGGAAATTTTTGGGCTGAGCAGTTCTTC
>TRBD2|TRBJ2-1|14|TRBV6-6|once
CASRYSGGAKEQFF
TGTGCCAGCAGGTATAGCGGGGGGGCCAAGGAGCAGTTCTTC
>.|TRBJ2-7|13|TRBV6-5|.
CASSRAPSHEQYF
TGTGCCAGCAGTCGAGCGCCAAGCCACGAGCAGTACTTC
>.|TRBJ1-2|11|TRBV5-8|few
CASSFKQGYTF
TGTGCCAGCAGCTTCAAACAGGGATACACCTTC
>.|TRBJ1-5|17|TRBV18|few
CASSPPKAAIGNQPQHF
TGTGCCAGCTCACCTCCGAAGGCAGCGATTGGCAATCAGCCCCAGCATTTT
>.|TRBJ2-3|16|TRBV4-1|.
CAGSQDNWRGPDTQYF
TGCGCCGGCAGCCAAGATAATTGGCGGGGACCAGATACGCAGTATTTT
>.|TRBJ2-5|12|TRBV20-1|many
CSASRGSETQYF
TGCAGTGCTAGCCGGGGGAGTGAGACCCAGTACTTC
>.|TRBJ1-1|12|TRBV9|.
CASSVGTGPAFF
TGTGCCAGCAGCGTAGGAACAGGTCCCGCTTTCTTT
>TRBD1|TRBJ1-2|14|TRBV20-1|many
CSARHDRVRYGYTF
TGCAGTGCTAGACACGACAGGGTTCGGTATGGCTACACCTTC
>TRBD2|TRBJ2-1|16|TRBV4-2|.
CASSQEGLATYNEQFF
TGTGCCAGCAGCCAAGAGGGACTAGCAACCTACAATGAGCAGTTCTTC
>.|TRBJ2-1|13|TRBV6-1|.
CASTLGRDNEQFF
TGTGCCAGCACCTTAGGAAGGGACAATGAGCAGTTCTTC
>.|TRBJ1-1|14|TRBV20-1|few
CSASPRDGNTEAFF
TGCAGTGCTAGTCCCCGGGACGGGAACACTGAAGCTTTCTTT
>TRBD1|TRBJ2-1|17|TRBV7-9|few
CASSFGMSGGWRSEQFF
TGTGCCAGCAGCTTCGGTATGTCAGGGGGCTGGCGGTCGGAGCAGTTCTTC
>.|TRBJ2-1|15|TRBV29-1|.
CSVEGGMGMYNEQFF
TGCAGCGTTGAAGGGGGCATGGGTATGTACAATGAGCAGTTCTTC
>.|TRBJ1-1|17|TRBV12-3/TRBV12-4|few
CASSYSPGRRMNTEAFF
TGTGCCAGCAGCTATTCCCCGGGACGAAGAATGAACACTGAAGCTTTCTTT
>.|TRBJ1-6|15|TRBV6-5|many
CASSYSWGFDSPLHF
TGTGCCAGCAGTTACTCGTGGGGATTTGATTCACCCCTCCACTTT
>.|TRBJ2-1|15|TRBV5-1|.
CASSLGLGRYNEQFF
TGCGCCAGCAGCTTGGGTTTGGGACGGTACAATGAGCAGTTCTTC
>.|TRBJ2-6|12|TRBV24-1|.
CATSDLSNVLTF
TGTGCCACCAGTGATTTGAGCAACGTCCTGACTTTC
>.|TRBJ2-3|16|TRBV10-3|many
CAISPSVQGSTDTQYF
TGTGCCATCAGTCCCTCGGTCCAGGGGTCCACAGATACGCAGTATTTT
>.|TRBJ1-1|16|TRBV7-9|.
CGSSFLYSRRNTEAFF
TGTGGCAGCAGCTTTTTATATTCACGCAGAAACACTGAAGCTTTCTTT
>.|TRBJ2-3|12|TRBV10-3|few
CAISESEGQGYF
TGTGCCATCAGTGAGTCCGAGGGTCAGGGGTATTTT
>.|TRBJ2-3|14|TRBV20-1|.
CSASRQGGTDTQYF
TGCAGTGCTAGTAGGCAGGGAGGAACAGATACGCAGTATTTT
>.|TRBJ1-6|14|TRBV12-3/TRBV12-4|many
CASGVERLDSPLHF
TGTGCCAGCGGAGTTGAGCGCCTAGATTCACCCCTCCACTTT
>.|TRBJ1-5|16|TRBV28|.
CASSLAAVWGNQPQHF
TGTGCCAGCAGTTTAGCGGCAGTGTGGGGCAATCAGCCCCAGCATTTT
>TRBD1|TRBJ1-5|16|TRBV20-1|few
CSAAGQGLERVQPQHF
TGCAGTGCAGCGGGACAGGGGTTGGAAAGGGTTCAGCCCCAGCATTTT
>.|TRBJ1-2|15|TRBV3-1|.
CASSQDHGQQYGYTF
TGTGCCAGCAGCCAAGATCACGGACAACAGTATGGCTACACCTTC
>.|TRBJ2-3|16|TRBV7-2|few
CASSPRGPGSTDTQYF
TGTGCCAGCAGCCCACGGGGTCCTGGGAGCACAGATACGCAGTATTTT
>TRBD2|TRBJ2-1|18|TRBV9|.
CASSQTILAGGLGGEQFF
TGTGCCAGCAGCCAAACCATCCTAGCGGGAGGGCTTGGGGGTGAGCAGTTCTTC
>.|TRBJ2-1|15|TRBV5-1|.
CASSLGQGALRGEFF
TGCGCCAGCAGCTTGGGACAGGGAGCGCTGCGGGGAGAGTTCTTC
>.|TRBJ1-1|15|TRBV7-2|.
CASSLTDLMNTEAFF
TGTGCCAGCAGCTTAACAGACTTAATGAACACTGAAGCTTTCTTT
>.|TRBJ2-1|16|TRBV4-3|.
CASSQDLPGNYNEQFF
TGCGCCAGCAGCCAAGATCTCCCGGGGAATTACAATGAGCAGTTCTTC
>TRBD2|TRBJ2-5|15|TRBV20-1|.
CSALRLAEIQETQYF
TGCAGTGCTTTAAGACTAGCGGAAATTCAAGAGACCCAGTACTTC
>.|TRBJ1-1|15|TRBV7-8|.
CASSLGGQLNTEAFF
TGTGCCAGCAGTTTAGGAGGACAGCTGAACACTGAAGCTTTCTTT
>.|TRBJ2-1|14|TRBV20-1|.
CSARPGLTYNEQFF
TGCAGTGCTAGACCGGGACTTACCTACAATGAGCAGTTCTTC
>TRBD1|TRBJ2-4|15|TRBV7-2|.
CASSLDPGGVGIQYF
TGTGCCAGCAGCTTAGACCCAGGGGGCGTGGGCATTCAGTACTTC
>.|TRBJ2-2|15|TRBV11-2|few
CASSLSHSRTGELFF
TGTGCCAGCAGCTTATCGCACAGTCGAACCGGGGAGCTGTTTTTT
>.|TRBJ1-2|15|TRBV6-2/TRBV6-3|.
CASSPFGFGDHGYTF
TGTGCCAGCAGCCCCTTCGGGTTCGGGGACCACGGCTACACCTTC
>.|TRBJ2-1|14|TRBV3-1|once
CASSQSSRGNEQFF
TGTGCCAGCAGCCAAAGCTCGAGGGGCAATGAGCAGTTCTTC
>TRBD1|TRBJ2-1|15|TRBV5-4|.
CASSYPGQAYNEQFF
TGTGCCAGCAGTTATCCGGGACAGGCATACAATGAGCAGTTCTTC
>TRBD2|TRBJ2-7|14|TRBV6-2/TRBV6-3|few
CASSYPGTRDEQYF
TGTGCCAGCAGTTACCCAGGGACTAGGGACGAGCAGTACTTC
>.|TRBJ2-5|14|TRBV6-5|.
CASSQTSSQETQYF
TGTGCCAGCAGCCAGACATCTTCCCAAGAGACCCAGTACTTC
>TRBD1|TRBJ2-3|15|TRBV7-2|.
CASSARGQGRGTQYF
TGTGCCAGCAGCGCAAGGGGACAGGGCCGGGGTACGCAGTATTTT
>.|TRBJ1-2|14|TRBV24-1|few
CATSEDSRNYGYTF
TGTGCCACCAGTGAGGACTCGAGGAACTATGGCTACACCTTC
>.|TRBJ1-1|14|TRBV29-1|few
CSVENSRQDTEAFF
TGCAGCGTCGAGAACTCTCGGCAGGACACTGAAGCTTTCTTT
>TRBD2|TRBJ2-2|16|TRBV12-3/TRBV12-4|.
CASSLGGGANTGELFF
TGTGCCAGCAGTTTAGGGGGAGGGGCGAACACCGGGGAGCTGTTTTTT
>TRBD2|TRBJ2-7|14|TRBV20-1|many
CSARGGSGGYEQYF
TGCAGTGCTAGAGGTGGTAGCGGGGGTTACGAGCAGTACTTC